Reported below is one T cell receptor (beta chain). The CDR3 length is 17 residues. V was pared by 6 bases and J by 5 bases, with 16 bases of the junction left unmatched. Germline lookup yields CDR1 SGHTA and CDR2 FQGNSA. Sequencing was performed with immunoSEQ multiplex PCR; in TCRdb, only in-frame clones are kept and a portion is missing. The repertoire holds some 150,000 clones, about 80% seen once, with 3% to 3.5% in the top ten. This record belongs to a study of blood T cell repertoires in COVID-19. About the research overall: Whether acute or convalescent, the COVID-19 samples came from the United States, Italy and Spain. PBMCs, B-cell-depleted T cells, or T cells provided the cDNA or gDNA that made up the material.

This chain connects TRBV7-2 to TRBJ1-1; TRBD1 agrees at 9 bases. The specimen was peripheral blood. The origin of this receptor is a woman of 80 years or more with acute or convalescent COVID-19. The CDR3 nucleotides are TGTGCCAGCAGTCGACCCCCGGGACAGGGTCTAGTGACTGAAGCTTTCTTT. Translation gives CASSRPPGQGLVTEAFF.